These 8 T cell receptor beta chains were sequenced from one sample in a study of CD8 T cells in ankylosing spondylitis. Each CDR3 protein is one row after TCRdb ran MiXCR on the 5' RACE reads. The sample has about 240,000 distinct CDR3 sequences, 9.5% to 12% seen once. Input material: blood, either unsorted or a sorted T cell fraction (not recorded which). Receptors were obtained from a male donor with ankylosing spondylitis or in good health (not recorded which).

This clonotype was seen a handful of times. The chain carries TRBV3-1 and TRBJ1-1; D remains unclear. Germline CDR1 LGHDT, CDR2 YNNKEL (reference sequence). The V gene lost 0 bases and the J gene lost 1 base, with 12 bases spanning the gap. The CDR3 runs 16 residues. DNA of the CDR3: TGTGCCAGCAGCCAAGATGATGCAGGCCCGAACACTGAAGCTTTCTTT. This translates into CASSQDDAGPNTEAFF.

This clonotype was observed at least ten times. The CDR3 nucleotides are TGCGCCAGCAGCTTGGGGCCAAATAGCAATCAGCCCCAGCATTTT. This codes for CASSLGPNSNQPQHF. The V call is TRBV5-1, the J call TRBJ1-5; no definite D call. The CDR3 covers 15 residues. The V gene's germline CDR1 is SGHRS and CDR2 YFSETQ. With 0 bases removed from V and 0 bases from J, the gap between germline ends came to 7 bases.

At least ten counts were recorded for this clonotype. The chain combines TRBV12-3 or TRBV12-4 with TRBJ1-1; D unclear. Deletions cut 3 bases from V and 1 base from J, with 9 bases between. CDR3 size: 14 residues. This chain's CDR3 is CASSFSSRNTEAFF. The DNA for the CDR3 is TGTGCCAGCAGTTTTAGCAGTAGGAACACTGAAGCTTTCTTT.

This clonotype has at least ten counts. CDR3 nucleotides: TGTGCCAGCAGTCCCTACAGGGGGCCCACCGGGGAGCTGTTTTTT. Residues: CASSPYRGPTGELFF. The chain recombines TRBV12-3 or TRBV12-4 with TRBJ2-2, with 9 positions matching TRBD1. V was pared by 5 bases and J by 4 bases, with 5 bases of the junction left unmatched. The CDR3 totals 15 residues.

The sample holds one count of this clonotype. CDR3 nucleotide sequence: TGCGCCAGCAGCTTGGCAACAGGGACTGTGTATGGCTACACCTTC. It translates to CASSLATGTVYGYTF. The gene calls are TRBV5-1 and TRBJ1-2; possibly TRBD1 for D (6 bases). V was clipped by 0 bases and J by 5 bases, with 14 bases between them. Germline V gene data show CDR1 as SGHRS and CDR2 as YFSETQ. This CDR3 is 15 amino acids long.

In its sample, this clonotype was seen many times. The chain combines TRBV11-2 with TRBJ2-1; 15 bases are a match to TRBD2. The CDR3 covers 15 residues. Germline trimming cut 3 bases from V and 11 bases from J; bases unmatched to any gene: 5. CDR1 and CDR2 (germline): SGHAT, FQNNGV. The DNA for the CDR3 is TGTGCCAGCAGCTTTGGACTAGCGGGGGGGTCGCAGCAGTTCTTC. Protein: CASSFGLAGGSQQFF.

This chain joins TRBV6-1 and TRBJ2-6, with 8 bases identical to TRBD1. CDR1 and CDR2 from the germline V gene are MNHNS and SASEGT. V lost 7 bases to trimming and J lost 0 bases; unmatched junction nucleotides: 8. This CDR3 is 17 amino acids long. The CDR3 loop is CASISGTGFSGANVLTF. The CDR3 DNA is TGTGCCAGCATCTCAGGGACAGGTTTCTCTGGGGCCAACGTCCTGACTTTC.

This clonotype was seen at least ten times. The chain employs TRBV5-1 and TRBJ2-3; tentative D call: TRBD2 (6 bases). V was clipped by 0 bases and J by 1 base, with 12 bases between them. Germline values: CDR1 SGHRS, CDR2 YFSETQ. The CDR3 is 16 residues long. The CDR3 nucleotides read TGCGCCAGCAGCTTGGCGTACGGGAGAGGCACAGATACGCAGTATTTT. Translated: CASSLAYGRGTDTQYF.